The clone carrying this TCR beta chain was detected only a few times. Antigen specificity is unknown. The study treated chemo-refractory metastatic non-small-cell lung cancer patients with focal radiation plus ipilimumab CTLA-4 blockade. The sample belongs to a study of radiotherapy plus CTLA-4 blockade in lung cancer. At the level of the study: Disease control reached approximately 30%, with objective responses in around 20%. General study points: Interferon-beta, together with early blood T cell clone dynamics, reportedly best predicted response. Blood saw expansion of tumor-derived TCR clones after radiotherapy plus ipilimumab.

The CDR3 contains 12 residues. J was trimmed by 5 bases and V by 5 bases; bases with no gene match: 2. Germline V gene data show CDR1 as KGHSH and CDR2 as LQKENI. The repertoire was sequenced with immunoSEQ multiplex PCR; TCRdb's copy has only in-frame clones and lacks some. The data contain more than 40,000 clones, about two thirds of them singletons. This sequence joins TRBV18 and TRBJ2-5, with 7 bases matching TRBD2. This receptor was identified in a human donor with non-small cell lung cancer who had a partial response to radiotherapy plus ipilimumab. This specimen was peripheral blood, taken from a patient treated with radiotherapy plus ipilimumab. Here the CDR3 reads CASSAGVETQYF. In nucleotides, the CDR3 is TGTGCCAGCTCAGCGGGAGTTGAGACCCAGTACTTC.